This entry describes one T cell receptor beta chain. The antigen remains unidentified. The data originate from a study of T cell repertoires in cytomegalovirus infection. About the study: Both CMV infection and a matching HLA type were indicated by public TCR beta signatures. Notes on the study in general: Of the TCR beta families, the public ones yielded a cumulative frequency that identified carriers of CMV plus the relevant HLA. In two of eight donors, the top clonotype was HLA-C-restricted CMV-specific.

Trimming left V 4 bases short and J 5 bases short, with 17 bases between. Germline V gene data show CDR1 as SGHVS and CDR2 as FNYEAQ. The CDR3 is 16 amino acids. Each CDR3 protein is one row after TCRdb ran MiXCR on the reads. The data show 200,000 or so distinct CDR3 sequences, with under 30% seen just once and just over 30% held by the top ten. The V gene is TRBV7-6, the J gene TRBJ2-2, with TRBD1 as a possible D gene (6 bases). This clonotype was obtained from a human donor in good health (CMV status not recorded). Some clones in this sample may be carry-over from other donors' samples. The sample was PBMCs. CDR3 in amino acids: CASSSEVQGKTGELFF. The CDR3, as DNA: TGTGCCAGCAGCTCAGAGGTGCAGGGGAAGACCGGGGAGCTGTTTTTT.